What follows are 18 T cell receptor beta chains derived from one specimen sequenced in a study of T cells in Graves' hyperthyroidism and ophthalmopathy. RNA transcripts served as the template for amplifying TCR beta CDR3 regions. RT-PCR in the first round (using the HTBI primer set) targeted the TCR CDR3. TCRdb re-called the multiplex PCR reads with MiXCR, one entry per CDR3 protein. The sample has around 700,000 distinct CDR3 sequences, roughly 20% seen once. Sequenced sample: blood. These receptors were obtained from a woman in her forties or fifties with Graves' hyperthyroidism that later progressed to Graves' ophthalmopathy.

This clonotype occurred a few times. This chain uses TRBV30 with TRBJ2-6; no clear D. Germline CDR1 is GTSNPN and CDR2 is SVGIG (reference sequence). The CDR3 spans 13 residues. The ends were cut back, 2 bases at V and 2 bases at J, with 4 bases in the middle. The CDR3 nucleotides read TGTGCCTGGAGTTATACTGGGGCCAACGTCCTGACTTTC. Translation: CAWSYTGANVLTF.

The chain couples TRBV12-3 or TRBV12-4 to TRBJ1-2; D is ambiguous. This CDR3 spans 13 amino acids. The V end was cut by 6 bases, the J end by 6 bases, with 14 bases between. The DNA for the CDR3 is TGTGCCAGCAGCGTGAGGGAGGTTGATGGCTACACCTTC. Translation gives CASSVREVDGYTF.

This clonotype was picked up many times. The rearrangement links TRBV7-8 to TRBJ1-1, with D possibly matching TRBD1 (6 bases). The CDR3 runs 14 residues. Trimming took 5 bases from V and 5 from J, leaving 15 bases between them. The V gene's germline CDR1 is SGHVS and CDR2 FQNEAQ. Written as DNA, the CDR3 is TGTGCCAGCAGCCCCATAGGGGGAGCTACTGAAGCTTTCTTT. Its protein product is CASSPIGGATEAFF.

This clonotype showed up many times. The rearrangement joins TRBV19 to TRBJ1-5; D is perhaps TRBD1 (6 bases). Germline CDR1 reads LNHDA; CDR2 reads SQIVND (reference sequence). This CDR3 is built from 17 residues. The V end was cut by 3 bases, the J end by 4 bases, with 19 bases between. In DNA form, the CDR3 reads TGTGCCAGTAGTATTTATGCGGCAGGGGTCCAAAATCAGCCCCAGCATTTT. Translated: CASSIYAAGVQNQPQHF.

The V and J genes are TRBV11-2 and TRBJ1-5; TRBD1 agrees at 10 bases. V shed 6 bases and J 5 bases; nucleotides not matched to a gene: 13. This CDR3 region has 17 residues. The germline V gene has CDR1 SGHAT and CDR2 FQNNGV. The CDR3 region is CASRHADRGQGHQPQHF. The DNA for the CDR3 is TGTGCCAGCAGGCACGCAGACAGGGGGCAAGGGCATCAGCCCCAGCATTTT. Full variable domain (missing parts from reference TRBV11-2 and TRBJ1-5): EAGVAQSPRYKIIEKRQSVAFWCNPISGHATLYWYQQILGQGPKLLIQFQNNGVVDDSQLPKDRFSAERLKGVDSTLKIQPAKLEDSAVYLCASRHADRGQGHQPQHFGDGTRLSIL.

The V gene is TRBV3-1, the J gene TRBJ2-7; D gene uncertain. Deletions cut 1 base from V and 6 bases from J, with 13 bases between. CDR3 length equals 14 residues. Germline values: CDR1 LGHDT, CDR2 YNNKEL (reference sequence). The DNA of the CDR3 is TGTGCCAGCAGCCAAGCTGAAAATAGAGGCGAGCAGTACTTC. It encodes CASSQAENRGEQYF.

This clonotype was counted many times. The genes are TRBV12-3 or TRBV12-4 and TRBJ1-6; 10 positions match TRBD1. The CDR3 runs to 15 residues. Trimming at V came to 0 bases and at J to 9 bases, leaving 2 bases not matched to a gene. The CDR3 DNA reads as TGTGCCAGCAGTTTAGCGCGGGACAGGGGTTCACCCCTCCACTTT. Amino acid sequence: CASSLARDRGSPLHF.

This clonotype was seen ten or more times. The chain couples TRBV12-3 or TRBV12-4 to TRBJ1-5; D gene uncertain. V lost 2 bases and J lost 5, with 7 bases in between. This CDR3 spans 13 amino acids. This CDR3 reads CASSLLEYQPQHF. CDR3 coding DNA: TGTGCCAGCAGTTTACTTGAATATCAGCCCCAGCATTTT.

The sample holds many counts of this clonotype. The V call is TRBV20-1, the J call TRBJ2-1, with TRBD2 identical over 11 bases. The CDR3 runs to 15 residues. Unmatched junction bases numbered 7, after V lost 6 bases and J lost 3 bases. Germline-derived CDR1 and CDR2 are DFQATT and SNEGSKA (reference sequence). The CDR3 reads CSAPTGTSGYNEQFF. The CDR3 region has the DNA TGCAGTGCCCCCACCGGGACTAGCGGCTACAATGAGCAGTTCTTC.

This clonotype has a count of ten or more. The CDR3 sequence: CAGQRGAYGYTF. For the CDR3, the DNA is TGTGCCGGACAAAGGGGAGCCTATGGCTACACCTTC. The chain is built from TRBV7-9 and TRBJ1-2; perhaps TRBD1 as D (5 bases). Trimming took off 11 bases at V and 4 bases at J, with 14 bases between the two ends. This CDR3 comprises 12 residues. CDR1 and CDR2 (germline): SEHNR, FQNEAQ (reference sequence).

Only a few counts were recorded for this clonotype. The chain uses TRBV20-1 and TRBJ1-5, with D hard to call. The CDR3 is 14 amino acids. Trimming took off 5 bases at V and 2 bases at J, with 13 bases between the two ends. The germline CDR1 and CDR2 sequences are DFQATT and SNEGSKA (reference sequence). The CDR3 nucleotides read TGCAGTGCTCCTACATCTGTCGGCAATCAGCCCCAGCATTTT. Translation: CSAPTSVGNQPQHF.

The chain carries TRBV25-1 and TRBJ1-5; tentatively, D is TRBD1 (5 bases). Deletions cut 3 bases from V and 5 bases from J, with 14 bases between. The CDR3 loop spans 15 amino acids. Germline V CDR1 and CDR2: MGHDK, SYGVNS. CDR3 DNA sequence: TGTGCCAGCAGTGATACCGGGACTTCTGATCAGCCCCAGCATTTT. Translated, it gives CASSDTGTSDQPQHF.

The sample holds many counts of this clonotype. The gene calls are TRBV7-8 and TRBJ2-7; D not certain. V was clipped by 6 bases and J by 0 bases, with 12 bases between them. The CDR3 sequence is 14 residues long. CDR1 and CDR2 from the germline V gene are SGHVS and FQNEAQ. CDR3 DNA: TGTGCCAGCAGTGAGGCAGATACCTCCTACGAGCAGTACTTC. Translation gives CASSEADTSYEQYF.

The chain uses TRBV4-1 and TRBJ2-5; D possibly corresponds to TRBD1 (6 bases). Trimming removed 3 bases from V and 0 bases from J, with 17 bases in between. The CDR3 contains 17 residues. The germline V gene encodes CDR1 MGHRA and CDR2 YSYEKL. The CDR3 region is CASSQAGTSSYQETQYF. CDR3 sequence (DNA): TGCGCCAGCAGCCAGGCAGGGACATCCTCGTACCAAGAGACCCAGTACTTC.

This clonotype appeared many times. The CDR3 reads CASSGGILADTQYF. CDR3 coding DNA: TGTGCCAGCAGTGGGGGTATCTTGGCAGATACGCAGTATTTT. The gene calls are TRBV2 and TRBJ2-3; the D is unclear. V lost 4 bases to trimming and J lost 4 bases, with 12 bases between them. Germline V gives CDR1 SNHLY, CDR2 FYNNEI. The CDR3 sequence is 14 residues long.

This clonotype occurred many times. The CDR3 protein is CASSLGPSDTQYF. CDR3 coding DNA: TGCGCCAGCAGCTTGGGACCTTCAGATACGCAGTATTTT. This chain connects TRBV5-1 to TRBJ2-3; D not resolved. CDR1 and CDR2 from the germline V gene are SGHRS and YFSETQ. Trimming took off 0 bases at V and 4 bases at J, with 6 bases between the two ends. CDR3 size: 13 residues.

This clonotype has only a few counts. The chain couples TRBV13 to TRBJ1-2; D gene ambiguous. Trimming pared 4 bases from V and 11 bases from J, leaving 17 bases between. Germline lookup yields CDR1 PRHDT and CDR2 FYEKMQ (reference sequence). The CDR3 runs 13 residues. CDR3 region: CASSSSPDRGYTF. The CDR3 DNA sequence: TGTGCCAGCAGCTCAAGCCCGGACCGTGGTTACACCTTC.

The chain is built from TRBV28 and TRBJ2-5; D call uncertain. There are 14 residues in the CDR3. Germline-derived CDR1 and CDR2 are MDHEN and SYDVKM. The V end was cut by 5 bases, the J end by 0 bases, with 10 bases between. CDR3 DNA sequence: TGTGCCAGCAGTCGGGCGAGGTACCAAGAGACCCAGTACTTC. This gives the protein CASSRARYQETQYF.